This TCR beta chain was recorded in a study of blood T cell repertoires in COVID-19 (TCRdb year 2020). Background for the entire study: Samples from collaborators originated in the United States, Italy and Spain and spanned both the acute and convalescent phases of COVID-19. The material from the prospective study consisted of cDNA or gDNA derived from T cells, B-cell-depleted T cells, or PBMCs. The dataset comprised deeply sampled blood TCRbeta repertoires from subjects exposed to, actively infected with, or recovered from COVID-19. The repertoires were made available in a free public database intended to serve as a resource for research on the immune response to SARS-CoV-2. The samples were drawn from the first 160 participants of the ongoing ImmuneRACE study and from under 1,500 subjects provided by 6 global collaborators. Nearly every sample came with metadata listing a de-identified subject ID, COVID-19 status, age in years and sex. Where available, HLA class I and class II types were obtained from metadata supplied by the sample provider rather than from assay-based typing. General study outcomes and caveats: The quantity of clinical and demographic metadata differed by source and by participant and was supplied without curation.

TCRbeta CDR3 regions were amplified from genomic DNA by means of the immunoSEQ Assay, a bias-controlled multiplex PCR. The original methods were these. Nucleated cell counts per sample were estimated from amplification of reference gene primers within the assay. To quantify the absolute abundance of each unique TCRbeta CDR3 rearrangement, sequence reads were collapsed and filtered. Productive Simpson clonality was computed per sample as the square root of Simpson's diversity index over productive rearrangements. TCRdb took over this immuneACCESS table, retaining in-frame rearrangements with V and J assigned. Such tables are incomplete; in checked studies, under half of the missing clones stem from an unresolved V gene, and the remainder is unexplained. That table is the source of V, J and clone size, and D and trimming were worked out from the DNA. Across this sample there are around 94,000 clones, with approximately 82% seen only once. The ten largest clones capture roughly a tenth of the sample.

Inclusive of the bounding cysteine and phenylalanine, the CDR3 is 14 residues long. The entry retains the CDR3 DNA only, 42 bases that are in frame from base 1. CDR1 SGHTA and CDR2 FQGNSA were looked up in the germline V gene. V trim: 7 bases; J trim: 3 bases; unmatched bases: 6. In the case of this clone: Its antigen is unknown. Qualities for individual bases were not recorded, and no much larger clone is one base off.

The collaborating institutions used their own protocols to collect whole blood in K2EDTA tubes. For TCRbeta analysis, collaborators shipped samples as frozen whole blood, isolated PBMCs, or DNA extracted from either of those sample types. The receptor chain draws on TRBV7-2 and TRBJ2-5; TRBD2 fits 9 bases in the junction. Sequenced: peripheral blood. The clonotype was recovered from a man aged 60 to 75 with active or convalescent COVID-19. The CDR3 reads as follows: CASNLRGREETQYF. The nucleotide sequence is given as TGTGCCAGCAACCTCCGCGGGAGGGAAGAGACCCAGTACTTC. With the portions outside the CDR3 filled from the reference TRBV7-2 and TRBJ2-5 genes, the complete variable region becomes GAGVSQSPSNKVTEKGKDVELRCDPISGHTALYWYRQSLGQGLEFLIYFQGNSAPDKSGLPSDRFSAERTGGSVSTLTIQRTQQEDSAVYLCASNLRGREETQYFGPGTRLLVL.